Listed below are T cell receptor beta chains from one sample, sequenced in a study of T cell repertoires in cytomegalovirus infection. TCRdb passed the reads through MiXCR, listing each CDR3 protein once. The table includes under 600,000 distinct CDR3 sequences, approximately 17% detected once. Specimen: CD8+ T cells from PBMCs. These receptors were taken from a human donor in good health (CMV status not recorded). Some clones in this sample may be carry-over from other donors' samples. CDR3s include the opening cysteine and the closing phenylalanine or tryptophan. Expanded clones get a size class; other rows say once, few or many, or leave the size out.

CDR3 | J | V | size
CATSEGASYEQYF | TRBJ2-7 | TRBV5-1 | few
CASKSLENSNQPQHF | TRBJ1-5 | TRBV19 | many
CASSYRAEIQETQYF | TRBJ2-5 | TRBV6-5 | few
CASSLDLAGENHNEQFF | TRBJ2-1 | TRBV5-8 | NA
CASSLVSLSLYGYTF | TRBJ1-2 | TRBV12-3/TRBV12-4 | many
CASSFGGLAFF | TRBJ1-1 | TRBV27 | many
CASSSDSRPGELFF | TRBJ2-2 | TRBV5-1 | many
CASSANEQYF | TRBJ2-7 | TRBV2 | many
CASSQDLERIKYF | TRBJ2-5 | TRBV14 | NA
CASSPETGANYGYTF | TRBJ1-2 | TRBV11-2 | NA
CASSYYGTGALYEQYF | TRBJ2-7 | TRBV7-9 | NA
CATSHPPRTASTDTQYF | TRBJ2-3 | TRBV15 | few
CASSNRGNGEKLFF | TRBJ1-4 | TRBV10-2 | many
CASSLSVGVVKNIQYF | TRBJ2-4 | TRBV27 | few
CASSIGAGVENEQFF | TRBJ2-1 | TRBV19 | many
CASSQAPGRHDGELFF | TRBJ2-2 | TRBV4-1 | many
CASSRHIVRGGKVQPRHF | TRBJ1-5 | TRBV2 | once
CASSNVGAGRGYTF | TRBJ1-2 | TRBV6-1 | many
CASSLPSGIEQYF | TRBJ2-7 | TRBV7-9 | many
CSALTGALTYEQYF | TRBJ2-7 | TRBV29-1 | NA
CASSTDGNSPLHF | TRBJ1-6 | TRBV19 | few
CASSYGAGGTGELFF | TRBJ2-2 | TRBV27 | few
CASSPIPLFYGYTF | TRBJ1-2 | TRBV11-2 | NA
CASTLGGPGANVLTF | TRBJ2-6 | TRBV6-1 | few
CATVGTTIYF | TRBJ1-3 | TRBV2 | NA
CASSLDWRAFF | TRBJ1-1 | TRBV7-9 | many
CATLPTGANTGELFF | TRBJ2-2 | TRBV28 | few
CASSPRGPLGYTF | TRBJ1-2 | TRBV6-5 | many
CASSGETSAVKYNEQFF | TRBJ2-1 | TRBV7-8 | many
CATSRDRQDPYGYTF | TRBJ1-2 | TRBV15 | NA
CASSQGLVADTQYF | TRBJ2-3 | TRBV14 | NA
CASSLWGQGYGYTF | TRBJ1-2 | TRBV12-3/TRBV12-4 | NA
CASSRPGLGVQTQYF | TRBJ2-5 | TRBV4-1 | many
CASSQGARGGTDTQYF | TRBJ2-3 | TRBV4-1 | NA
CASSHRIRSGELFF | TRBJ2-2 | TRBV7-9 | many
CAISDGPPRSTGELFF | TRBJ2-2 | TRBV10-3 | many
CASSYGFGTGGLFF | TRBJ2-2 | TRBV6-6 | NA
CASSPRLAGGQYF | TRBJ2-5 | TRBV7-9 | many
CSARDRGGSGRTGEQYF | TRBJ2-7 | TRBV20-1 | NA
CASSQATGLTLRGTEAFF | TRBJ1-1 | TRBV5-5 | NA
CASSADWAAFSYEQYF | TRBJ2-7 | TRBV6-2/TRBV6-3 | many
CASSAAGALDTQYF | TRBJ2-3 | TRBV6-1 | NA